This T cell receptor (beta chain) is drawn from a study of blood T cell repertoires in COVID-19. At the level of the study: The origin of the acute and convalescent COVID-19 samples was the United States, Italy and Spain. PBMCs, B-cell-depleted T cells, or T cells were the source of the cDNA or gDNA that made up the material.

V dropped 10 bases and J dropped 4; count of bases not matched to a gene: 9. The CDR3 covers 14 residues. The germline V gene encodes CDR1 SNHLY and CDR2 FYNNEI. In the authors' workflow: Amplification with reference gene primers provided the estimates of nucleated cell counts. Here immunoSEQ multiplex PCR was the method, and the copy in TCRdb shows in-frame clones only, minus some. That table gives V, J and clone size, and the DNA gave D and trimming. Here the sample spans 150,000 to 200,000 clones, about 85% being singletons. The sample was peripheral blood. This clonotype was sampled from a man between 65 and 85 years old with active or convalescent COVID-19. The rearrangement uses TRBV2 and TRBJ1-3, with TRBD1 matching over 8 bases. This CDR3 is CAITDRELGNTIYF. CDR3 bases: TGTGCCATCACGGACAGGGAGCTAGGAAACACCATATATTTT.